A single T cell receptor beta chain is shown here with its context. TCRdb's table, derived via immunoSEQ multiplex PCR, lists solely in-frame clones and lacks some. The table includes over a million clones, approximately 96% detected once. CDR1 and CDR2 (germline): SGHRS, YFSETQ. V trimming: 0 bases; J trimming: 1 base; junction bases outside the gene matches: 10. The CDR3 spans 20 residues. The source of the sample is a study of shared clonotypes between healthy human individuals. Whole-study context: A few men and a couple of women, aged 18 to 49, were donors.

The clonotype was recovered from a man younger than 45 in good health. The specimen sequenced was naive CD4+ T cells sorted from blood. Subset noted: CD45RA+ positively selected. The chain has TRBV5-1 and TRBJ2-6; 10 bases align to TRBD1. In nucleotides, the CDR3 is TGCGCCAGCAGCTTGGCCGACAGGGGGCGCCCCTTTTCTGGGGCCAACGTCCTGACTTTC. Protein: CASSLADRGRPFSGANVLTF.